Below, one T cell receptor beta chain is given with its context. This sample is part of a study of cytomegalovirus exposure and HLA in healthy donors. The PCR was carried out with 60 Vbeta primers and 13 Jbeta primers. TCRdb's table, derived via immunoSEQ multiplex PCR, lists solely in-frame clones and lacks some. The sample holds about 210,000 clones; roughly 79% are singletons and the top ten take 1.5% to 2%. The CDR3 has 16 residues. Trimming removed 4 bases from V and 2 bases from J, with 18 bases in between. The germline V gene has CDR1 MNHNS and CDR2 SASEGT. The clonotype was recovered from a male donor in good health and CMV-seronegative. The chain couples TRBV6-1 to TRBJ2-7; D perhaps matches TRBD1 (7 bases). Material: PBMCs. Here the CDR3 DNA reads TGTGCCAGCAGTGGGAGGGGGCGGCGCGGTCCCTACGAGCAGTACTTC. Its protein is CASSGRGRRGPYEQYF.